This T cell receptor beta chain was identified in a study of persistence of HIV-infected CD4 T cells. Regarding the study as a whole: Degenerate expanded CDR3beta sequences were enriched among CMV- and Gag-responding cells.

V was clipped by 0 bases and J by 0 bases, with 11 bases between them. The CDR3 contains 16 residues. In germline, CDR1 is SGHNT, CDR2 YYREEE (reference sequence). The libraries were made with immunoSEQ version 4 in survey mode. Sequencing was performed with immunoSEQ multiplex PCR; in TCRdb, only in-frame clones are kept and a portion is missing. The sample consists of about 20,000 clones, 60% to 80% of them appearing once. An overlapping HIV-1 Gag peptide pool stimulated these cells at about 0.9 ug/peptide/mL. CD4+ T cells upregulating both CD40 ligand and CD69 were sorted as responding cells. Suppressive ART was started during chronic HIV-1 infection in these adults. This clone was observed a handful of times. What it recognizes is unknown.

The sequenced sample was CD4+ T cells sorted from PBMCs after roughly 19-hour stimulation, obtained from a patient who received antiretroviral therapy. The receptor's source is an adult woman with HIV who was CMV-seropositive. The chain employs TRBV5-4 and TRBJ2-3; D may correspond to TRBD1 or TRBD2 (5 bases each). The CDR3 nucleotides are TGTGCCAGCAGCTTGGGTATGGGGGTTAGCACAGATACGCAGTATTTT. It encodes CASSLGMGVSTDTQYF.